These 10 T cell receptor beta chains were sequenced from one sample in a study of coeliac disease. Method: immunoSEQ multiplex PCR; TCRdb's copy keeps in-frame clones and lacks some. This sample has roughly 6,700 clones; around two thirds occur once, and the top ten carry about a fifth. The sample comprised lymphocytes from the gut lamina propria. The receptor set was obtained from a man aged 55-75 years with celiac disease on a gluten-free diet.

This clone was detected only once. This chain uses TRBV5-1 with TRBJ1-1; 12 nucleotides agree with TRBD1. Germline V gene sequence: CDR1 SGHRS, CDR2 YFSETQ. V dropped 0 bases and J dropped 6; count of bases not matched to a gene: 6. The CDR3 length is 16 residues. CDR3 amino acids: CASSLAWGQGAAEAFF. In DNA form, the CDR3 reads TGCGCCAGCAGCTTGGCTTGGGGACAGGGGGCAGCTGAAGCTTTCTTT. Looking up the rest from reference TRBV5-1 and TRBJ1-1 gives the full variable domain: KAGVTQTPRYLIKTRGQQVTLSCSPISGHRSVSWYQQTPGQGLQFLFEYFSETQRNKGNFPGRFSGRQFSNSRSEMNVSTLELGDSALYLCASSLAWGQGAAEAFFGQGTRLTVV.

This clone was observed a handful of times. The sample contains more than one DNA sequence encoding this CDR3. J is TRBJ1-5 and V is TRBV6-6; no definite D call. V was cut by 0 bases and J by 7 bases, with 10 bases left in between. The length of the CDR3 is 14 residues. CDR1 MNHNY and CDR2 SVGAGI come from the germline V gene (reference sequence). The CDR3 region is CASSYSTGGQPQHF. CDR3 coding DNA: TGTGCCAGCAGTTACTCCACTGGCGGGCAGCCCCAGCATTTT.

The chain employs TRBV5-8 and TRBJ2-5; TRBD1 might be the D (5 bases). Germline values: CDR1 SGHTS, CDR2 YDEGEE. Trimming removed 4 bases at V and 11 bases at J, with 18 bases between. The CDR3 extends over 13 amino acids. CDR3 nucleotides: TGTGCCAGCAGCCCGGACACGGAATTTGGGCAGTACTTC. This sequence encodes CASSPDTEFGQYF.

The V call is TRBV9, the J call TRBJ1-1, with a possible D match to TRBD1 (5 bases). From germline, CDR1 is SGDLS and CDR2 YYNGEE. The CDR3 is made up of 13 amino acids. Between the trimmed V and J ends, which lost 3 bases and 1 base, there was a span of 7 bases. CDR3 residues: CASSAQGNTEAFF. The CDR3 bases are TGTGCCAGCAGCGCGCAGGGGAACACTGAAGCTTTCTTT.

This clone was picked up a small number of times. The CDR3, as DNA: TGTGCCAGCAGTTTATTCCGCGTCGGTGAGCAGTTCTTC. Translated, it gives CASSLFRVGEQFF. The chain is built from TRBV28 and TRBJ2-1, with D unclear. There are 13 residues in the CDR3. Germline values: CDR1 MDHEN, CDR2 SYDVKM. Trimming removed 1 base at V and 9 bases at J, with 10 bases between.

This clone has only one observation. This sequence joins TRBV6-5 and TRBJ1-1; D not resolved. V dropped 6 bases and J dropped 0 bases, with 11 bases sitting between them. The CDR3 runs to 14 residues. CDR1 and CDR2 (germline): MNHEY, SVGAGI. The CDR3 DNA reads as TGTGCCAGCAGCCACATTCGAATGAACACTGAAGCTTTCTTT. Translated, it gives CASSHIRMNTEAFF.

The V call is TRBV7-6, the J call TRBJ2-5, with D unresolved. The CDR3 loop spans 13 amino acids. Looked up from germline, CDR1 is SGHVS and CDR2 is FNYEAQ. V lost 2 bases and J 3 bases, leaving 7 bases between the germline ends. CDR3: CASSLSREETQYF. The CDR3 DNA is TGTGCCAGCAGCTTAAGCCGGGAAGAGACCCAGTACTTC. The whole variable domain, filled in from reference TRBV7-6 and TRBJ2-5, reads GAGVSQSPRYKVTKRGQDVALRCDPISGHVSLYWYRQALGQGPEFLTYFNYEAQQDKSGLPNDRFSAERPEGSISTLTIQRTEQRDSAMYRCASSLSREETQYFGPGTRLLVL.

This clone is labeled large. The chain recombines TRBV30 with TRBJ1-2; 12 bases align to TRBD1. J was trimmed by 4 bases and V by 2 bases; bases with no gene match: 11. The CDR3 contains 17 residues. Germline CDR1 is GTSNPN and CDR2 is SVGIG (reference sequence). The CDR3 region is CAWSSPGQGAFGYGYTF. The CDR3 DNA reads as TGTGCCTGGAGTTCCCCGGGACAGGGGGCCTTTGGCTATGGCTACACCTTC.

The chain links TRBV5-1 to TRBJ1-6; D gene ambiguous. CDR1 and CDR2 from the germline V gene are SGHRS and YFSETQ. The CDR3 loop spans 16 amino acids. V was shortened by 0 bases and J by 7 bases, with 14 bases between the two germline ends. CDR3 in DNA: TGCGCCAGCAGCTTGGGTAGCCTGGGGAGAAATTCACCCCTCCACTTT. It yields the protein CASSLGSLGRNSPLHF.

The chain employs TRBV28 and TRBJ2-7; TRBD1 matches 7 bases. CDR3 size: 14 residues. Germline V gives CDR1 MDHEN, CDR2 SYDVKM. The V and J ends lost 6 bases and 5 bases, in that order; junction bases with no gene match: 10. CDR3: CASRPGQARHEQYF. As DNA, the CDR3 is TGTGCCAGCAGACCAGGACAGGCCCGGCACGAGCAGTACTTC.